This T cell receptor (beta chain) was obtained from a study of T cell clusters in autoimmune cytopenias. Overall study results and limits: The T cell clusters came from computational analysis alone and lack functional validation. Comparing secondary cytopenia with chronic lymphocytic leukemia showed no cluster-lack signature, apparently masked by lymphoma repertoire.

On this clonotype itself: The target antigen is unknown.

Multiplex touch-down PCR amplified TRB using TRB-A and TRB-B pools in one tube. TCRdb reprocessed the multiplex PCR reads and keeps a single row for each CDR3 protein, giving no DNA. This listing includes about 4,900 distinct CDR3 sequences. Each sample's input was around 250 ng genomic DNA, about 38,000 genome equivalents. The CDR3 extends over 13 amino acids. Germline V gives CDR1 KGHSH, CDR2 LQKENI. The clonotype was recovered from a human donor with an autoimmune cytopenia or autoimmune hepatitis (not recorded which). The sequenced sample consisted of peripheral blood. J is TRBJ1-2 and V is TRBV18; TCRdb returns TRBD1, unconfirmable since there is no DNA. CDR3 region: CASSPQQGDGYTF.